This is a list of T cell receptor beta chains from one sample in a study of OX40 agonist ivuxolimab in advanced cancers. Measured with immunoSEQ multiplex PCR; TCRdb has only the in-frame clones, and not every one. This repertoire shows around 60,000 clones, 70% to 90% found once; its top ten account for 2.5% to 3.5%. The sequenced sample was CD4+ or CD8+ T cells sorted from blood, obtained in a trial of the OX40 agonist ivuxolimab. The receptors were sampled from an adult with an advanced solid tumor such as melanoma, head and neck, liver or kidney cancer. The CDR3 runs from the conserved cysteine through the conserved F or W. Each record gives: J gene, V gene, D gene, clone size, CDR3 protein, CDR3 DNA. A D gene is named only where the DNA matches it firmly. Clone size, where shown, is once, few, many, or a class for clones that have expanded.

TRBJ1-4 TRBV6-5 NA NA CASSFGRSVNEKLFF TGTGCCAGCAGTTTCGGACGGTCCGTTAATGAAAAACTGTTTTTT
TRBJ2-7 TRBV7-2 TRBD1 NA CASSYGQGTAYEQYF TGTGCCAGCAGCTACGGACAGGGTACGGCCTACGAGCAGTACTTC
TRBJ2-3 TRBV11-2 NA NA CASSLASPGTDTQYF TGTGCCAGCAGCTTAGCTAGCCCGGGCACAGATACGCAGTATTTT
TRBJ1-1 TRBV7-3 NA NA CASSLAGWDTEAFF TGTGCCAGCAGCTTAGCAGGATGGGACACTGAAGCTTTCTTT
TRBJ1-3 TRBV6-1 NA NA CASSEAGGRNTIYF TGTGCCAGCAGTGAAGCCGGGGGAAGAAACACCATATATTTT
TRBJ2-7 TRBV19 NA NA CASSIKGGYEQYF TGTGCCAGTAGTATCAAAGGGGGCTACGAGCAGTACTTC
TRBJ2-4 TRBV19 NA NA CASRGGRGNIQYF TGTGCCAGTAGGGGGGGCCGAGGAAACATTCAGTACTTC
TRBJ1-1 TRBV5-1 NA NA CASSNGVWGVRTEAFF TGCGCCAGCAGCAATGGGGTCTGGGGAGTTCGAACTGAAGCTTTCTTT
TRBJ2-7 TRBV11-2 NA NA CASSLSPQAYEQYF TGTGCCAGCAGCTTATCCCCCCAGGCCTACGAGCAGTACTTC
TRBJ1-2 TRBV6-6 NA many CASSWEGANYGYTF TGTGCCAGCAGTTGGGAGGGGGCTAACTATGGCTACACCTTC
TRBJ2-5 TRBV5-6 TRBD1 NA CASSLVTGGGETQYF TGTGCCAGCAGCTTGGTGACAGGGGGCGGGGAGACCCAGTACTTC